This T cell receptor beta chain was recovered during a study of cytomegalovirus exposure and HLA in healthy donors. V was pared by 3 bases and J by 0 bases, with 5 bases of the junction left unmatched. The V gene's germline CDR1 is SNHLY and CDR2 FYNNEI. The CDR3 is 16 amino acids. The PCR was carried out with 60 Vbeta primers and 13 Jbeta primers. Repertoires were generated with immunoSEQ multiplex PCR, while TCRdb's copy carries only in-frame clones and drops some. The table has just over 95,000 clones, roughly 79% seen once. This receptor was identified in a woman aged 40 to 55 in good health and CMV-seronegative. The chain joins TRBV2 to TRBJ1-5; 7 nucleotides align to TRBD1. The sample taken for sequencing was PBMCs. This CDR3 reads CASSDHRGYSNQPQHF. The CDR3 DNA reads TGTGCCAGCAGTGACCACAGGGGATATAGCAATCAGCCCCAGCATTTT.